This T cell receptor (beta chain) was found in a study of blood T cell repertoires in COVID-19. Study context: From T cells, B-cell-depleted T cells, or PBMCs came the material, which was cDNA or gDNA.

Germline assignment: CDR1 LNHDA and CDR2 SQIVND (reference sequence). This CDR3 has 11 amino acids. V dropped 7 bases and J dropped 11 bases, with 14 bases sitting between them. As handled by the study authors: Amplification of reference gene primers was used by the study to estimate nucleated cell counts. TCRdb's copy holds only in-frame clones and misses some; the assay was immunoSEQ multiplex PCR. V, J and clone size derive from that table, while D and trimming were established from the DNA sequence. Counted here are about 270,000 clones, roughly 80% occurring once; the ten biggest clones make up 7.5% to 10%.

Specimen: peripheral blood. The chain joins TRBV19 to TRBJ1-1; D uncertain. This clonotype originated in a woman between 45 and 65 years old who had recovered from COVID-19. For the CDR3, the DNA is TGTGCCAGTACCTCACTCTTTGATGCTTTCTTT. It yields the protein CASTSLFDAFF.